These 29 T cell receptor beta chains originate from one sample sequenced in a study of blood T cell repertoires in COVID-19. TCRdb's table, derived via immunoSEQ multiplex PCR, lists solely in-frame clones and lacks some. The sample comprises roughly 250,000 clones, around 84% of which are singletons, and about 0.93% rests with the top ten. Sequenced sample: peripheral blood. The receptors come from a man in his forties or fifties with acute or convalescent COVID-19.

The gene calls are TRBV5-4 and TRBJ2-3; TRBD2 matches 12 bases. After removal of 4 bases from V and 4 bases from J, the junction contained 4 bases not matched to a gene. Per the germline V gene, CDR1 is SGHNT and CDR2 is YYREEE (reference sequence). The CDR3 has 15 residues. CDR3 nucleotides: TGTGCCAGCAGCCGCCTAGCGGGGGGGGCAGATACGCAGTATTTT. Translation: CASSRLAGGADTQYF.

The chain recombines TRBV6-5 with TRBJ2-3, with 7 bases matching TRBD1. This CDR3 contains 14 residues. The ends lost 4 bases at V and 5 bases at J; junction bases unmatched: 6. Germline lookup yields CDR1 MNHEY and CDR2 SVGAGI. The CDR3 coding sequence is TGTGCCAGCAGTTTTGGACAGGCGGGAGATACGCAGTATTTT. It yields the protein CASSFGQAGDTQYF.

With respect to this clone: The sample contains more than one DNA sequence encoding this CDR3. The DNA of the CDR3 is TGTGCCAGCAGTTTAACAGGGGCGGGTTATGGCTACACCTTC. Translated, it gives CASSLTGAGYGYTF. V usage is TRBV27 and J usage is TRBJ1-2, with TRBD1 matching over 7 bases. Germline V lookup: CDR1 MNHEY, CDR2 SMNVEV (reference sequence). The junction had 5 bases not matched to a gene; V was cut back by 2 bases and J by 5 bases. This CDR3 spans 14 amino acids.

The CDR3 nucleotides read TGTGCCAGCAGCAGTAACAGGGGGTTGTTAGAGACCCAGTACTTC. It translates to CASSSNRGLLETQYF. V gene TRBV7-9 combines with J gene TRBJ2-5, with TRBD1 identical over 8 bases. Germline CDR1 and CDR2: SEHNR and FQNEAQ (reference sequence). This CDR3 has 15 amino acids. V lost 5 bases and J lost 4; bases outside the gene matches: 9.

Details on this clone: Mismatch with germline at one junction end may stem from a read error. The chain has TRBV25-1 and TRBJ1-5; 7 nucleotides match TRBD1. The length of the CDR3 is 13 residues. The germline CDR1 and CDR2 sequences are MGHDK and SYGVNS. CDR3 amino acids: CASSESGPQGSNF. In DNA, the CDR3 is TGTGCCAGCAGTGAATCTGGCCCACAGGGGTCCAATTTT.

This clone has just a few counts. V gene TRBV27 combines with J gene TRBJ2-7; possibly TRBD1 for D (8 bases). The CDR3 consists of 15 residues. Germline CDR1 and CDR2: MNHEY and SMNVEV (reference sequence). The V end was cut by 6 bases, the J end by 6 bases, with 21 bases between. CDR3 residues: CASSFGGTGGGEQYF. CDR3 bases: TGTGCCAGCAGCTTCGGGGGGACAGGCGGGGGCGAGCAGTACTTC.

The chain joins TRBV5-1 to TRBJ2-3; 13 nucleotides align to TRBD2. Germline CDR1 is SGHRS and CDR2 is YFSETQ. V dropped 6 bases and J dropped 2; count of bases not matched to a gene: 3. The CDR3 has 15 residues. The CDR3, as DNA: TGCGCCAGCAAAGGACTAGCGGGGGTCACAGATACGCAGTATTTT. It encodes CASKGLAGVTDTQYF.

This chain uses TRBV5-4 with TRBJ1-1; D gene ambiguous. From germline, CDR1 is SGHNT and CDR2 YYREEE (reference sequence). V was trimmed by 0 bases and J by 3 bases, leaving 9 bases between them. This CDR3 region has 14 residues. Here the CDR3 DNA reads TGTGCCAGCAGCTTGGCTTTGCGTTACACTGAAGCTTTCTTT. It is translated as CASSLALRYTEAFF.

As concerns this clone: This same CDR3 is encoded by further DNA sequences in the sample. The chain combines TRBV5-4 with TRBJ1-1, with 7 positions matching TRBD1. The CDR3 is made up of 14 amino acids. In germline, CDR1 is SGHNT, CDR2 YYREEE (reference sequence). The V segment lost 0 bases and the J segment 1 base; nucleotides outside the gene matches: 0. Here the CDR3 reads CASSLDRGNTEAFF. In DNA, the CDR3 is TGTGCCAGCAGCTTGGACAGGGGGAACACTGAAGCTTTCTTT.

The V call is TRBV28, the J call TRBJ1-1, with 7 bases that match TRBD1. The CDR3 is 14 residues long. Germline values: CDR1 MDHEN, CDR2 SYDVKM. The V and J ends lost 3 bases and 5 bases, in that order; junction bases with no gene match: 6. This CDR3 is CASSFATGTTEAFF. CDR3 nucleotides: TGTGCCAGCAGTTTCGCGACAGGGACGACTGAAGCTTTCTTT.

This rearrangement joins TRBV11-3 to TRBJ2-3; D may be TRBD1 (6 bases). The germline V gene encodes CDR1 SGHNT and CDR2 YENEEA. The CDR3 is 15 residues long. Deletions cut 0 bases from V and 4 bases from J, with 11 bases between. CDR3 sequence (DNA): TGTGCCAGCAGCTTAGAAGGAGCAGGGGCAGATACGCAGTATTTT. Amino acids: CASSLEGAGADTQYF.

The gene calls are TRBV7-8 and TRBJ1-2, with a possible D match to TRBD1 (6 bases). Per the germline V gene, CDR1 is SGHVS and CDR2 is FQNEAQ. The V gene lost 1 base and the J gene lost 1 base, with 7 bases spanning the gap. The CDR3 extends over 14 amino acids. The CDR3 DNA is TGTGCCAGCAGCTTAGGAGGGGGTAACTATGGCTACACCTTC. This encodes CASSLGGGNYGYTF.

The rearrangement joins TRBV19 to TRBJ1-1; no firm D call. CDR1 is LNHDA, CDR2 SQIVND, per germline (reference sequence). This CDR3 has 13 amino acids. Between the trimmed V and J ends, which lost 5 bases and 8 bases, there was a span of 15 bases. This CDR3 is CASSWSEGNEAFF. CDR3 DNA: TGTGCCAGTAGTTGGTCGGAGGGAAACGAAGCTTTCTTT.

This clone came up a few times. This chain uses TRBV10-3 with TRBJ1-1, with 9 positions matching TRBD1. The junction had 7 bases not matched to a gene; V was cut back by 6 bases and J by 2 bases. The V gene's germline CDR1 is ENHRY and CDR2 SYGVKD. The CDR3 totals 15 residues. CDR3 in amino acids: CAIRATGGSNTEAFF. Written as DNA, the CDR3 is TGTGCCATCAGGGCCACAGGGGGCTCTAACACTGAAGCTTTCTTT.

The chain combines TRBV30 with TRBJ2-7; D is possibly TRBD2 (5 bases). This CDR3 is built from 15 residues. Deletions cut 5 bases from V and 3 bases from J, with 20 bases between. CDR1 and CDR2 from the germline V gene are GTSNPN and SVGIG (reference sequence). CDR3 sequence reads: CAWSSADGSLYEQYF. Written as DNA, the CDR3 is TGTGCCTGGTCGTCAGCGGACGGCTCCCTCTACGAGCAGTACTTC.

V and J are TRBV7-9 and TRBJ1-1; D call uncertain. Deletions cut 3 bases from V and 11 bases from J, with 13 bases between. The CDR3 totals 12 residues. The germline gives CDR1 SEHNR, CDR2 FQNEAQ (reference sequence). The CDR3 reads CASSLDDTAAFF. The CDR3, as DNA: TGTGCCAGCAGCTTGGATGACACGGCGGCTTTCTTT.

The J gene is TRBJ2-3, the V gene TRBV3-1 (or the pseudogene TRBV3-2); 10 bases line up with TRBD1. This CDR3 is built from 13 residues. CDR1 is LGHDT, CDR2 YNNKEL, per germline (reference sequence). With V trimmed by 9 bases and J by 4 bases, 4 bases remained unmatched. As DNA, the CDR3 is TGTGCCAGTGGGACAGGGGCCGCAGATACGCAGTATTTT. It specifies CASGTGAADTQYF.

This clone was seen only once. The rearrangement uses TRBV24-1 and TRBJ1-2; tentatively, D is TRBD1 (5 bases). The germline V gene encodes CDR1 KGHDR and CDR2 SFDVKD. There are 19 residues in the CDR3. V lost 9 bases to trimming and J lost 0 bases, with 28 bases between them. The chain's CDR3 is CATYPRPGLSGQANYGYTF. The CDR3 DNA follows: TGTGCCACCTACCCCCGGCCGGGACTATCGGGCCAAGCTAACTATGGCTACACCTTC.

The chain employs TRBV14 and TRBJ1-5; D is possibly TRBD1 (5 bases). Per germline, CDR1 SGHDN and CDR2 FVKESK. The CDR3 contains 14 residues. Trimming cost V 4 bases and J 1 base, with 8 bases left between them. CDR3 sequence: CASSRQTSNQPQHF. The DNA for the CDR3 is TGTGCCAGCAGCCGACAGACCAGCAATCAGCCCCAGCATTTT.

V usage is TRBV7-9 and J usage is TRBJ1-2; D is perhaps TRBD1 (5 bases). The CDR3 is 15 residues long. The V end was cut by 4 bases, the J end by 2 bases, with 14 bases between. Germline CDR1 is SEHNR and CDR2 is FQNEAQ (reference sequence). CDR3 nucleotide sequence: TGTGCCAGCAGCTCTGGATCGGGGGACAACTATGGCTACACCTTC. It codes for CASSSGSGDNYGYTF.

The rearrangement joins TRBV9 to TRBJ2-3; the D gene is possibly TRBD2 (7 bases). The V end lost 4 bases, the J end lost 7 bases, and 16 bases lay between the germline ends. The CDR3 has 14 amino acids. CDR1 is SGDLS, CDR2 YYNGEE, per germline. The CDR3 spells CASSSYMGGHTQYF. In DNA form, the CDR3 reads TGTGCCAGCAGCTCCTATATGGGGGGGCATACGCAGTATTTT.

This clone showed up just once. V and J are TRBV5-4 and TRBJ2-7; unclear D gene. This CDR3 spans 12 amino acids. Deletions cut 2 bases from V and 3 bases from J, with 6 bases between. From germline, CDR1 is SGHNT and CDR2 YYREEE (reference sequence). This CDR3 is CASSFQDYEQYF. For the CDR3, the DNA is TGTGCCAGCAGCTTTCAGGACTACGAGCAGTACTTC.

The chain is built from TRBV7-7 and TRBJ2-1, with TRBD2 matching over 13 bases. In germline, CDR1 is SSHAT, CDR2 FNYEAQ (reference sequence). The CDR3 covers 15 residues. The CDR3 is CASRQLAGGYNEQFF. CDR3 DNA: TGTGCTAGCCGGCAACTAGCGGGGGGGTACAATGAGCAGTTCTTC.

This clone appeared once. This specimen includes other DNA sequences encoding the same CDR3. V gene TRBV2 combines with J gene TRBJ2-2; D gene ambiguous. V was trimmed by 4 bases and J by 4 bases, leaving 7 bases between them. There are 13 residues in the CDR3. Germline CDR1 is SNHLY and CDR2 is FYNNEI. Written as DNA, the CDR3 is TGTGCCAGCAGTGTGGGCAGCACCGGGGAGCTGTTTTTT. It is translated as CASSVGSTGELFF.

This clone appeared once. The chain is built from TRBV30 and TRBJ1-1; possible D gene TRBD1, 5 bases. The germline gives CDR1 GTSNPN, CDR2 SVGIG (reference sequence). The CDR3 is 13 amino acids. V gave up 3 bases and J gave up 4 bases, with 12 bases separating them. The CDR3: CAWSRDSGTEAFF. The CDR3 nucleotides are TGTGCCTGGAGCCGGGACTCGGGCACTGAAGCTTTCTTT.

This chain joins TRBV5-3 and TRBJ1-2; no clear D gene. TRBV5-3 is an ORF, with its function uncertain. This CDR3 is 13 amino acids long. The V and J ends lost 10 bases and 5 bases respectively, with 18 bases between them. The CDR3 spells CAPLRGRGYGYTF. In DNA form, the CDR3 reads TGTGCCCCGCTGCGGGGTAGAGGTTATGGCTACACCTTC.

The rearrangement joins TRBV2 to TRBJ1-1; no clear D gene. The V end was cut by 4 bases, the J end by 6 bases, with 9 bases between. In germline, CDR1 is SNHLY, CDR2 FYNNEI. The CDR3 totals 12 residues. The DNA of the CDR3 is TGTGCCAGCAGTGTGGTAGAGGCTGAAGCTTTCTTT. This encodes CASSVVEAEAFF.

This clone was seen only once. The J gene is TRBJ2-7, the V gene TRBV5-4; unclear D gene. V was cut by 3 bases and J by 0 bases, with 7 bases left in between. Germline-derived CDR1 and CDR2 are SGHNT and YYREEE (reference sequence). CDR3 length: 13 residues. The CDR3 coding sequence is TGTGCCAGCAGCTCCCCGAGCTCCTACGAGCAGTACTTC. This sequence encodes CASSSPSSYEQYF.

This rearrangement joins TRBV29-1 to TRBJ1-1, with 7 bases identical to TRBD1. Germline lookup yields CDR1 SQVTM and CDR2 ANQGSEA. Trimming at V came to 4 bases and at J to 3 bases, leaving 2 bases not matched to a gene. CDR3 size: 12 residues. This CDR3 reads CSVARGDTEAFF. The CDR3 DNA reads as TGCAGCGTTGCCAGGGGGGACACTGAAGCTTTCTTT.